This T cell receptor beta chain was profiled in a study of blood T cell repertoires in COVID-19. V was pared by 3 bases and J by 1 base, with 10 bases of the junction left unmatched. Germline CDR1 reads KGHSH; CDR2 reads LQKENI. The CDR3 has 18 amino acids. TCRdb keeps only in-frame clones here, not all; method: immunoSEQ multiplex PCR. This sample carries hundreds of thousands of clones, roughly 88% of them seen once, and the ten largest clones take less than 2.5%. Either two negative PCRs, clearance, or symptom resolution qualified Cohort 3 donors as recovered. This sequence joins TRBV18 and TRBJ2-2, with 8 positions matching TRBD1. This clonotype was sampled from a man younger than 40 who had recovered from COVID-19. The sequencing sample was made of PBMCs or T cells enriched from blood (not recorded which). The CDR3: CASSPTTPGTGNTGELFF. Here the CDR3 DNA reads TGTGCCAGCTCACCTACTACCCCCGGGACAGGGAACACCGGGGAGCTGTTTTTT.